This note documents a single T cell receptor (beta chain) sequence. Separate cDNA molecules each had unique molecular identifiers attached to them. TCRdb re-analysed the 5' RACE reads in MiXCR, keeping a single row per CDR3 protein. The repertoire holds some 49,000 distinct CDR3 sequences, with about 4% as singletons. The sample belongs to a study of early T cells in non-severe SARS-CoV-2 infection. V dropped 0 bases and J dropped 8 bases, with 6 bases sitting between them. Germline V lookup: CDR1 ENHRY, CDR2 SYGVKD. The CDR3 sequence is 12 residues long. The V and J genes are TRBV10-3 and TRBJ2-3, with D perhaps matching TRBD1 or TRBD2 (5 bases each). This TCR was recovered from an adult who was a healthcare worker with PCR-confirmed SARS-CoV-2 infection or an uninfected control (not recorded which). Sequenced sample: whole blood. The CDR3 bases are TGTGCCATCAGTGAGTCTGGGGGTACGCAGTATTTT. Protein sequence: CAISESGGTQYF.